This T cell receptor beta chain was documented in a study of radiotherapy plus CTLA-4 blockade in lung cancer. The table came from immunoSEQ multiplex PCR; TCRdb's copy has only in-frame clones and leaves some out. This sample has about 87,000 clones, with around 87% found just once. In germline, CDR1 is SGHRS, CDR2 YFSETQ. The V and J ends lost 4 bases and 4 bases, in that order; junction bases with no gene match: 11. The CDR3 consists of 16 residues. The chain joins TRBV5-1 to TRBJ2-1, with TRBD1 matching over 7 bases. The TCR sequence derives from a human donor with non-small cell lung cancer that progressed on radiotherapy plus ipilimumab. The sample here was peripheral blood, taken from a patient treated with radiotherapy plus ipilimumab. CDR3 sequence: CASSVDGAGGYNEQFF. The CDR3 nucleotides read TGCGCCAGCAGCGTTGACGGGGCAGGGGGATACAATGAGCAGTTCTTC.